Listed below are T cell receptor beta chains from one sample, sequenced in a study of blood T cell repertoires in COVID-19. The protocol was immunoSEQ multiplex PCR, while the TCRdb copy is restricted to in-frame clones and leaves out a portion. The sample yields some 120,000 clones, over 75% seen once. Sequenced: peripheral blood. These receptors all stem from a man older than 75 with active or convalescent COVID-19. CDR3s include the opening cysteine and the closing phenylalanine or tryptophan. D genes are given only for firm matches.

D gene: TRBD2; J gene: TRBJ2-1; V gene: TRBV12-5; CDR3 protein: CASGQGTSGAYNEQFF; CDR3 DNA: TGTGCTAGTGGACAAGGGACTAGCGGGGCCTACAATGAGCAGTTCTTC
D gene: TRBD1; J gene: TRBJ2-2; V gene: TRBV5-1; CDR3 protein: CASSLAPGQGSTGELFF; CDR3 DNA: TGCGCCAGCAGCTTAGCACCGGGACAGGGGAGCACCGGGGAGCTGTTTTTT
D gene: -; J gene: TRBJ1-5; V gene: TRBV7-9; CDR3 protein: CASSRSGRENQPQHF; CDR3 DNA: TGTGCCAGCAGCCGCTCCGGGAGAGAAAATCAGCCCCAGCATTTT
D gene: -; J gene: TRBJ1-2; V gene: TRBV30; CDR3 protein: CAWTQGLSSLGYTF; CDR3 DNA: TGTGCCTGGACCCAAGGACTGAGTTCTCTGGGCTACACCTTC
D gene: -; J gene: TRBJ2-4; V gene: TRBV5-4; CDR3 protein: CASSLGAGPGNIQYF; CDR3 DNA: TGTGCCAGCAGCTTGGGGGCGGGGCCCGGGAACATTCAGTACTTC
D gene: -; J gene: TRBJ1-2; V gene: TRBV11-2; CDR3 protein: CASSPLTSTTYGYTF; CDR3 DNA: TGTGCCAGCAGTCCATTGACGAGTACTACCTATGGCTACACCTTC
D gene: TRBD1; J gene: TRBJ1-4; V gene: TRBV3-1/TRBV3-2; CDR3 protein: CASSQAPGQGKNEKLFF; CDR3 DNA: TGTGCCAGCAGCCAAGCCCCTGGACAGGGGAAAAATGAAAAACTGTTTTTT
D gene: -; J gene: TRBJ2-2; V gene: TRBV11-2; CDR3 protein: CASPVDASEAGELFF; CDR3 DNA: TGTGCCAGTCCAGTCGACGCTAGCGAGGCCGGGGAGCTGTTTTTT
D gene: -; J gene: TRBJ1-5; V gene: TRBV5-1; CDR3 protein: CASSLDLGGQPQHF; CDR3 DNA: TGCGCCAGCAGCTTGGACCTGGGGGGTCAGCCCCAGCATTTT
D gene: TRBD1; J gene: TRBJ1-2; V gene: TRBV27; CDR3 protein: CASSGLRSGGGVRGYTF; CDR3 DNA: TGTGCCAGCAGTGGGTTACGATCAGGGGGCGGCGTGCGGGGCTACACCTTC
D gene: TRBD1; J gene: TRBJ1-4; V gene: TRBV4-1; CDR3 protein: CASSQDQGGNEKLFF; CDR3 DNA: TGCGCCAGCAGCCAAGATCAGGGGGGAAATGAAAAACTGTTTTTT
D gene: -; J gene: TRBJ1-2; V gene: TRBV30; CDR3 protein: CAWSGGGMASYGYTF; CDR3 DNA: TGTGCCTGGAGTGGGGGAGGCATGGCGAGCTATGGCTACACCTTC
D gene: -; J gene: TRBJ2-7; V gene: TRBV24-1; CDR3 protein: CATSDLRQNYYF; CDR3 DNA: TGTGCCACCAGTGATTTGCGACAGAACTATTACTTC
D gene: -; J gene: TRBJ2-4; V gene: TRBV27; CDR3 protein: CASSSTGGDAIQYF; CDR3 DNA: TGTGCCAGCAGTTCAACAGGGGGGGATGCCATTCAGTACTTC
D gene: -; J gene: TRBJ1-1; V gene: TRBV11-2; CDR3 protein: CASSLMAIRHQMNTEAFF; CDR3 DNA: TGTGCCAGCAGCTTAATGGCGATCAGGCACCAAATGAACACTGAAGCTTTCTTT
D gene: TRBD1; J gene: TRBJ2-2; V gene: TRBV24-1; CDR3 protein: CATSDFGRGQSLNPGELFF; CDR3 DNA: TGTGCCACCAGTGATTTTGGCAGGGGGCAATCGTTGAACCCCGGGGAGCTGTTTTTT
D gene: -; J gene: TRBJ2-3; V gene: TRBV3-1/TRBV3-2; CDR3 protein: CASSSWSTDTQYF; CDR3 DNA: TGTGCCAGCTCCAGTTGGAGCACAGATACGCAGTATTTT
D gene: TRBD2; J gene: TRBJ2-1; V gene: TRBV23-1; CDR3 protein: CASSHQGLADSYNEQFF; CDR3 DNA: TGCGCCAGCAGTCATCAGGGACTAGCGGACTCCTACAATGAGCAGTTCTTC
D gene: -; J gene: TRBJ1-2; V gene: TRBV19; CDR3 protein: CASSRGGQPNYGYTF; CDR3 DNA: TGTGCCAGTAGTAGGGGCGGACAGCCTAACTATGGCTACACCTTC
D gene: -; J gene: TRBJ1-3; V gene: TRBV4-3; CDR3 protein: CASSQEQGSGNTIYF; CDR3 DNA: TGCGCCAGCAGCCAAGAGCAGGGGTCTGGAAACACCATATATTTT
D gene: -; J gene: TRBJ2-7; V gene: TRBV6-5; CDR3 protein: CASATVASEQYF; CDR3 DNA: TGTGCCAGCGCGACAGTCGCCAGCGAGCAGTACTTC
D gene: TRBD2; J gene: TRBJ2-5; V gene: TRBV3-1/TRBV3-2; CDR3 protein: CASSRSTSGRGETQYF; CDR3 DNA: TGTGCCAGCAGCCGGTCGACTAGCGGGAGAGGAGAGACCCAGTACTTC